This T cell receptor beta chain comes out of a study of beta chain features in type 1 diabetes. The overall study: The examined sorted cells totaled about 98 million across samples. Overall study findings and caveats: The VDJ junctions of type 1 diabetes patients carried fewer insertions and more deletions. Whatever favoring of shorter templates PCR might show would apply equally to patients and controls.

The entirety of the isolated RNA underwent reverse transcription, so expressed TCRB transcripts were sequenced. Some clones are missing from TCRdb's copy, which holds only in-frame ones; the method was immunoSEQ multiplex PCR. The sample records under 250,000 clones, around a quarter being singletons. This clone was detected only a few times. Antigen specificity is unknown. A sort by CD45RO/CCR7/CD25/CD127/CD95/CD27 yielded CD4+ naive, central memory, regulatory and stem cell-like memory cells. This TCR was sampled from a man aged 30 to 45 in good health. Sequencing was done on a sample of central memory CD4+ T cells from blood.

The CDR3 bases are TGTGCCAGCAGCCTTACGGGACTAGTCACCAATGAGCAGTTCTTC. Amino acid sequence: CASSLTGLVTNEQFF. This sequence joins TRBV7-2 and TRBJ2-1, with 8 bases matching TRBD2. The CDR3 sequence is 15 residues long. Germline-derived CDR1 and CDR2 are SGHTA and FQGNSA. Trimming took 5 bases from V and 6 from J; bases not matched to a gene: 9.